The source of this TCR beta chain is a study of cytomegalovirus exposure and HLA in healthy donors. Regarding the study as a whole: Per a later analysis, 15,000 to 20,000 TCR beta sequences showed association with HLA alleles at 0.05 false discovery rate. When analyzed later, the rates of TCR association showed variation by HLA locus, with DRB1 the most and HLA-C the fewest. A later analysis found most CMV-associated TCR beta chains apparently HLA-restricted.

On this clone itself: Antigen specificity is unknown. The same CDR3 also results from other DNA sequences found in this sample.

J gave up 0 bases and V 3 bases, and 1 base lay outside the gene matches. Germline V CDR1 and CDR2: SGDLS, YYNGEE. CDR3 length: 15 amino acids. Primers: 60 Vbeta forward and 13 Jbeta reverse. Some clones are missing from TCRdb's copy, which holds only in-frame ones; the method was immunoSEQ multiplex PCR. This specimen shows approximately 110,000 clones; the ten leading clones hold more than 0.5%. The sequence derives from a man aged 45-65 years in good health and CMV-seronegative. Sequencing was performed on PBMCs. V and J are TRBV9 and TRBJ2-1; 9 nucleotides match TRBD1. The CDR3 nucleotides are TGTGCCAGCAGCGCGACAGGGGGCTCCTACAATGAGCAGTTCTTC. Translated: CASSATGGSYNEQFF.